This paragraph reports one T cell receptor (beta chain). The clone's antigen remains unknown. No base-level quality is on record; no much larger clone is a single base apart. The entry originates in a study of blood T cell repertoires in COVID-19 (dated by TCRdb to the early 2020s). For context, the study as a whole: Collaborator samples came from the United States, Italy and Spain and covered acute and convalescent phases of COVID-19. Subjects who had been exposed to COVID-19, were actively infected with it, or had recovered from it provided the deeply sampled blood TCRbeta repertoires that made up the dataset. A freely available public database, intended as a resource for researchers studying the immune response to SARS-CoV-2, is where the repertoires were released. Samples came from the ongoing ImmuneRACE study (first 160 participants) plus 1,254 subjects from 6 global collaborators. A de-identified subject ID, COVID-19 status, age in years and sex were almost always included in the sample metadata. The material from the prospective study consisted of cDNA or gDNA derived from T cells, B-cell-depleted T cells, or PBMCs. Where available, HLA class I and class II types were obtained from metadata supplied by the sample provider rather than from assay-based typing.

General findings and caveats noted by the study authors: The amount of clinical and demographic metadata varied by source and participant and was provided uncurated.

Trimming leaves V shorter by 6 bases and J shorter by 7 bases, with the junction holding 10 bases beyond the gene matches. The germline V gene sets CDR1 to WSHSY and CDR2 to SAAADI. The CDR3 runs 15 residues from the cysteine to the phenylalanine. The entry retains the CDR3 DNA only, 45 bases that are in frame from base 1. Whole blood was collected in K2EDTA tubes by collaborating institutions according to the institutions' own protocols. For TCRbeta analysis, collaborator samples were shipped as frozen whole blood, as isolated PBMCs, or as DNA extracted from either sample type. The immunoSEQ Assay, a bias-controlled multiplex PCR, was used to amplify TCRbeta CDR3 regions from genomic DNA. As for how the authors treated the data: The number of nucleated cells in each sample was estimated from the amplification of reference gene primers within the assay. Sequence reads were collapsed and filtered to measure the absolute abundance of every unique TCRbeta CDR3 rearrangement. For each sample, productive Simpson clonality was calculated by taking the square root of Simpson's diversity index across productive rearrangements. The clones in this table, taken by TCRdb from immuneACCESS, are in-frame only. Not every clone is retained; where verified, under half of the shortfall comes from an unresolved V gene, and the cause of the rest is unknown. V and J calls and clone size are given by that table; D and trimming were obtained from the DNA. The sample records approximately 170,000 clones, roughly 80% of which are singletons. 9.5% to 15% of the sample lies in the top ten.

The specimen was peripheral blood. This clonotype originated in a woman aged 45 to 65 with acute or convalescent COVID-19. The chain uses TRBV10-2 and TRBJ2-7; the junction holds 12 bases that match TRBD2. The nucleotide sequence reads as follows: TGCGCCAGCAGGGGTTCGACTAGCGGGAGTTTGGAGCAGTACTTC. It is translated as CASRGSTSGSLEQYF.